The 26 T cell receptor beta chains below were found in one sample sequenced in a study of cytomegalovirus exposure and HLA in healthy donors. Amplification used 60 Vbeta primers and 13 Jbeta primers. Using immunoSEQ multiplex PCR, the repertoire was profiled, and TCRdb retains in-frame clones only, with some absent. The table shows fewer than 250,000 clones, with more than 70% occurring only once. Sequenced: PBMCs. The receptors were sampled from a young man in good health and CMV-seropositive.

For the CDR3, the DNA is TGTGCCAGCAGCCTAGGGACAGGGGTTCGCGGGGAGCTGTTTTTT. This codes for CASSLGTGVRGELFF. The chain combines TRBV7-9 with TRBJ2-2; 10 bases fit TRBD1. The CDR3 spans 15 residues. V was clipped by 5 bases and J by 7 bases; unmatched bases: 7. The V gene's germline CDR1 is SEHNR and CDR2 FQNEAQ (reference sequence).

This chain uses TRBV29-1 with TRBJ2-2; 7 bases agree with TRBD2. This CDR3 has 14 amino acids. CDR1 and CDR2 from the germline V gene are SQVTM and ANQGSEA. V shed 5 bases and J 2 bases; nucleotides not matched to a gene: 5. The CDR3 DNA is TGCAGCGTTTACGGGAGGACTAACACCGGGGAGCTGTTTTTT. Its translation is CSVYGRTNTGELFF.

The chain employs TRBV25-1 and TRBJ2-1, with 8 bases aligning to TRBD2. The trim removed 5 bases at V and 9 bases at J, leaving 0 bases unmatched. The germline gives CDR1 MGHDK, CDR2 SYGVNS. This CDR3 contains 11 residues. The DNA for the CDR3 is TGTGCCAGCAGTAGCGGGAGTGAGCAGTTCTTC. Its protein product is CASSSGSEQFF.

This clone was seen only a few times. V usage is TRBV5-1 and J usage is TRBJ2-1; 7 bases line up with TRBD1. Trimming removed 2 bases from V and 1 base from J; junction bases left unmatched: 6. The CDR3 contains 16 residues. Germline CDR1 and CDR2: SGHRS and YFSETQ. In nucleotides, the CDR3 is TGCGCCAGCAGCTTCAAGGACAGGAATTCCTACAATGAGCAGTTCTTC. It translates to CASSFKDRNSYNEQFF.

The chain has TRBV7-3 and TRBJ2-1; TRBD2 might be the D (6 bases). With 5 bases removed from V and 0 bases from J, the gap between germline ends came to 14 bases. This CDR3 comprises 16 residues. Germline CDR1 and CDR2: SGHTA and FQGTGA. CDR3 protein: CASSVSGLSSYNEQFF. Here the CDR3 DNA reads TGTGCCAGCAGCGTGAGCGGGTTGAGCTCCTACAATGAGCAGTTCTTC.

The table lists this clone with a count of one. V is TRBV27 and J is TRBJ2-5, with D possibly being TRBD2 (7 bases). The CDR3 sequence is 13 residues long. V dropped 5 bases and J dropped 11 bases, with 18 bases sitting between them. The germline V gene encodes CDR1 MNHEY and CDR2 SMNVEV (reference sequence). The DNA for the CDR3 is TGTGCCAGCAGTCCTGGGGGGGCGGGGGAGCAGTACTTC. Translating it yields CASSPGGAGEQYF.

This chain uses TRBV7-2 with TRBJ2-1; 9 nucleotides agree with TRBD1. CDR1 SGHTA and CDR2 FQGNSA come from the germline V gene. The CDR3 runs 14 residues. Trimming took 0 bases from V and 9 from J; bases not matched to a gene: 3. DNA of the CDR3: TGTGCCAGCAGCTTAGCTTCGACAGGGGGTGAGCAGTTCTTC. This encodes CASSLASTGGEQFF.

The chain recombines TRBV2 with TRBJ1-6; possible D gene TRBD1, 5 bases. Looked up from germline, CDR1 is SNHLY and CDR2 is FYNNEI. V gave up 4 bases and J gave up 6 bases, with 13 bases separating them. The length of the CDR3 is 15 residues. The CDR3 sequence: CASSGQTAVNSPLHF. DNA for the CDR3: TGTGCCAGCAGTGGCCAGACAGCCGTTAATTCACCCCTCCACTTT.

The CDR3 DNA sequence: TGTGCCAGTAGGGACAGACCGAACACTGAAGCTTTCTTT. It translates to CASRDRPNTEAFF. The chain carries TRBV27 and TRBJ1-1; 7 positions match TRBD1. The germline gives CDR1 MNHEY, CDR2 SMNVEV (reference sequence). The CDR3 contains 13 residues. Unmatched junction bases numbered 5, after V lost 9 bases and J lost 1 base.

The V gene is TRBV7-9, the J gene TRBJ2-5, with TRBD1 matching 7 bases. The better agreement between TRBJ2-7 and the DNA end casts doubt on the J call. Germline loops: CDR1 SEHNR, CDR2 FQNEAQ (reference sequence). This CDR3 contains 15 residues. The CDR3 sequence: CASSSQGGSSYEQYF. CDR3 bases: TGTGCCAGCAGCTCCCAAGGGGGCAGCTCCTACGAGCAGTACTTC.

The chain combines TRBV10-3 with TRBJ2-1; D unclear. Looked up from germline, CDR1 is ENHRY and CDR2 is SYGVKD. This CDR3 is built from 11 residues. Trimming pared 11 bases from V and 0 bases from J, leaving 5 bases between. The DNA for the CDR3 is TGTGCCGTTCTCTCCTACAATGAGCAGTTCTTC. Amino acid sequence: CAVLSYNEQFF.

The CDR3 reads CASSKEVQPYNQPQHF. CDR3 coding DNA: TGTGCCAGCAGCAAAGAGGTACAGCCATACAATCAGCCCCAGCATTTT. The chain is built from TRBV21-1 and TRBJ1-5; the table's D call of TRBD1 was not tested on the DNA. TRBV21-1 represents a pseudogene. The CDR3 extends over 16 amino acids.

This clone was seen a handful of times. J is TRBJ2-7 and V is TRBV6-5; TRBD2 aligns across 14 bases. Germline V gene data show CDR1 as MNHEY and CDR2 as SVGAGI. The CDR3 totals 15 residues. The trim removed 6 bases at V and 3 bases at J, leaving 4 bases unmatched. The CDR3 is CASRGGLAGGYEQYF. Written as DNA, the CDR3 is TGTGCCAGCAGGGGCGGACTAGCGGGGGGCTACGAGCAGTACTTC.

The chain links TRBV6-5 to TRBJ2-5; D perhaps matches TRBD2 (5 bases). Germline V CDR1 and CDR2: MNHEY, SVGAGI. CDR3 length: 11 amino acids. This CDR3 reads CAAALQETQYF. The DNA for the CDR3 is TGTGCAGCGGCATTGCAAGAGACCCAGTACTTC.

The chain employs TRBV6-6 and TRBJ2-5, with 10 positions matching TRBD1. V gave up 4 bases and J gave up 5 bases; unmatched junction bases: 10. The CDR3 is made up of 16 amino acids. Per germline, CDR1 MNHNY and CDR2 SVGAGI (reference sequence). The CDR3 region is CASSFHRDRGRETQYF. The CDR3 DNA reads TGTGCCAGCAGTTTTCACCGGGACAGGGGTCGGGAGACCCAGTACTTC.

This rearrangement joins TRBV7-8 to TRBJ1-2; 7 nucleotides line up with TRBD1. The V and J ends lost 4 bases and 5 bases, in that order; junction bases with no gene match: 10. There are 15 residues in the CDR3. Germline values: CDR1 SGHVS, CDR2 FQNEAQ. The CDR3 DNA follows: TGTGCCAGCAGCTCCCTCGGCAGGGGGGCGTATGGCTACACCTTC. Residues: CASSSLGRGAYGYTF.

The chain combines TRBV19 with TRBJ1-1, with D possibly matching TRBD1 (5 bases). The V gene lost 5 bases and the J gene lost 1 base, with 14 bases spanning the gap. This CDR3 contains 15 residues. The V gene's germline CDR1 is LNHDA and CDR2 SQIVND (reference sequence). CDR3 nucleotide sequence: TGTGCCAGTAGTCGCGGGGGGACTAGGAACACTGAAGCTTTCTTT. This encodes CASSRGGTRNTEAFF. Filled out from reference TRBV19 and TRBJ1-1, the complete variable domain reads DGGITQSPKYLFRKEGQNVTLSCEQNLNHDAMYWYRQDPGQGLRLIYYSQIVNDFQKGDIAEGYSVSREKKESFPLTVTSAQKNPTAFYLCASSRGGTRNTEAFFGQGTRLTVV.

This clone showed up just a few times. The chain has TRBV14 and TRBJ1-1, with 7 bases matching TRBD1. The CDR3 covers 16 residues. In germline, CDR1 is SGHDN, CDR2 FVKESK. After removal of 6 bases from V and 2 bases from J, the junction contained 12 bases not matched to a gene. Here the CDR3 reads CASSPGRTGGNTEAFF. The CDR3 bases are TGTGCCAGCAGTCCGGGGAGGACAGGAGGTAACACTGAAGCTTTCTTT. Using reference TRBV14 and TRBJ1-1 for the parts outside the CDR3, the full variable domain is EAGVTQFPSHSVIEKGQTVTLRCDPISGHDNLYWYRRVMGKEIKFLLHFVKESKQDESGMPNNRFLAERTGGTYSTLKVQPAELEDSGVYFCASSPGRTGGNTEAFFGQGTRLTVV.

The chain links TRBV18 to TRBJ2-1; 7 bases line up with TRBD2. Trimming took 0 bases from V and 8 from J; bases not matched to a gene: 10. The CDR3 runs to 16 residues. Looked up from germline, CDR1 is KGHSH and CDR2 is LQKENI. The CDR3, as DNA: TGTGCCAGCTCACCACCCTGGACTAGGTATGGCTATGAGCAGTTCTTC. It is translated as CASSPPWTRYGYEQFF.

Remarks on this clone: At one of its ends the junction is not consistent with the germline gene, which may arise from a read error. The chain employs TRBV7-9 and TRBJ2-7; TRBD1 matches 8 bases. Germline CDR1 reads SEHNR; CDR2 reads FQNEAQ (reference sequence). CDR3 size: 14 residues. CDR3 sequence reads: CSSSFGQGTYEQYF. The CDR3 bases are TGTTCCAGCAGCTTCGGACAGGGTACCTACGAGCAGTACTTC. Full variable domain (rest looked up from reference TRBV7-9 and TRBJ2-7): DTGVSQNPRHKITKRGQNVTFRCDPISEHNRLYWYRQTLGQGPEFLTYFQNEAQLEKSRLLSDRFSAERPKGSFSTLEIQRTEQGDSAMYLCSSSFGQGTYEQYFGPGTRLTVT.

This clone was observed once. The CDR3 DNA reads as TGTGCCAGCACCCGGTCACAGCCCTACACCTTC. This translates into CASTRSQPYTF. The chain links TRBV7-9 to TRBJ1-2; D unresolved. Trimming cost V 7 bases and J 10 bases, with 13 bases left between them. This CDR3 has 11 amino acids. CDR1 is SEHNR and CDR2 is FQNEAQ in the germline V gene (reference sequence).

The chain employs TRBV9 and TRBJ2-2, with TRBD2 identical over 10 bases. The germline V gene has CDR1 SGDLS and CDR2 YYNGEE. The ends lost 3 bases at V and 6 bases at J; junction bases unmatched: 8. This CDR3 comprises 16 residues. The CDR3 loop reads CASSGSSGSNAGELFF. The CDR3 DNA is TGTGCCAGCAGCGGATCTAGCGGGAGTAACGCCGGGGAGCTGTTTTTT.

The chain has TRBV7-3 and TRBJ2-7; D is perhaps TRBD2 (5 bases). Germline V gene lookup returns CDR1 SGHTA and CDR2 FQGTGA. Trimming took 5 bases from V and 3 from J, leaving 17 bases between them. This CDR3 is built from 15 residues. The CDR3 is CASSPGAGNVYEQYF. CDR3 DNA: TGTGCCAGCAGCCCCGGCGCCGGGAACGTCTACGAGCAGTACTTC.

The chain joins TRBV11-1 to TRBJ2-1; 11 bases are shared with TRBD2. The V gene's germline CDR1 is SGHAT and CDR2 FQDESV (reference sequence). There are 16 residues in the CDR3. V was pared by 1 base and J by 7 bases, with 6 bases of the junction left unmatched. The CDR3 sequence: CASSLGPGTSGNEQFF. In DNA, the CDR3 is TGTGCCAGCAGCTTAGGCCCCGGGACTAGCGGTAATGAGCAGTTCTTC.

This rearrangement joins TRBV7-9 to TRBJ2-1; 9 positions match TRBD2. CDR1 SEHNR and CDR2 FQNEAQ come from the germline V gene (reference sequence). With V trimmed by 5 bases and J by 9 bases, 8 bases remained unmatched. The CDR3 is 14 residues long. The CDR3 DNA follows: TGTGCCAGCAGCCTGACTAGCGGCAGGGGTGAGCAGTTCTTC. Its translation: CASSLTSGRGEQFF.

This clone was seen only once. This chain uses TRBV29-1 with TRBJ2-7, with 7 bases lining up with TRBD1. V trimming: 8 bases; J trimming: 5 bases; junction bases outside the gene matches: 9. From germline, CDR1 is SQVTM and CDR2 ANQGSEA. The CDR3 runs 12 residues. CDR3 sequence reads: CSTDRVQDEQYF. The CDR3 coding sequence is TGCAGCACTGACAGGGTCCAGGACGAGCAGTACTTC.